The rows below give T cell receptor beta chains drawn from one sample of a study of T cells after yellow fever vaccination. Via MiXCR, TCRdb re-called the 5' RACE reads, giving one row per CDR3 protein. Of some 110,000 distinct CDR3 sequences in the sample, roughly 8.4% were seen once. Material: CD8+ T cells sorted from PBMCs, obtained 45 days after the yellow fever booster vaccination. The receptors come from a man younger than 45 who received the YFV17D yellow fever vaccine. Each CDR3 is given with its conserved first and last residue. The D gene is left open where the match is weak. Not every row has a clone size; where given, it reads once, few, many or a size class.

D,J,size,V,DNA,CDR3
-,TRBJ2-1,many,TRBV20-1,TGCAGTGCTAGAGGCCGACTTGGCAATGAGCAGTTCTTC,CSARGRLGNEQFF
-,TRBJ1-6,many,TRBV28,TGTGCCAGCGGCCCGGCCGGCGGGGATTCACCCCTCCACTTT,CASGPAGGDSPLHF
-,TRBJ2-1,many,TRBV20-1,TGCAGTGCTAGGGACAGTAAGATCGGGACAGAGCAGTTCTTC,CSARDSKIGTEQFF
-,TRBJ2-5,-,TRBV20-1,TGCAGTGCTACCCTGCGGACGGCTCGACTCCAAGAGACCCAGTACTTC,CSATLRTARLQETQYF
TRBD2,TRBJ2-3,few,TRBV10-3,TGTGCCATCAGTGATGAATTCGGACTAGCGGGAGGGCCAAACACAGATACGCAGTATTTT,CAISDEFGLAGGPNTDTQYF
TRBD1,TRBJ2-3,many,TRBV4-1,TGCGCCAGCAGCCAGCAGACAGGGACGGATACGCAGTATTTT,CASSQQTGTDTQYF
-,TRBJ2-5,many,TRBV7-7,TGTGCTAGCAGCTTAGCGATAATCAGGGGTCAAGAGACCCAGTACTTC,CASSLAIIRGQETQYF
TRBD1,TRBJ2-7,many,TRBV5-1,TGCGCCAGCAGCTTGGCCCCGGACAGGGTCTACGAGCAGTACTTC,CASSLAPDRVYEQYF
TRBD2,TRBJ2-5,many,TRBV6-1,TGTGCCAGCAGTGACGCGACTAGCGGGACCAGGGCCCAGTACTTC,CASSDATSGTRAQYF
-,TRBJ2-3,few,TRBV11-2,TGTGCCAGCAGCTTAGTGTTCGGGGAAGGCACAGATACGCAGTATTTT,CASSLVFGEGTDTQYF
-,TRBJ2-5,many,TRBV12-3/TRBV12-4,TGTGCCAGCTTCAGCGGACCCCAAGAGACCCAGTACTTC,CASFSGPQETQYF
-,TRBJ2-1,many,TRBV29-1,TGCAGCGCCCCAAGGGAGAACTCCTACAATGAGCAGTTCTTC,CSAPRENSYNEQFF
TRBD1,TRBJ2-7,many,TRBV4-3,TGCGCCAGCAGCCAAGATCAGGGGGTATCCTACGAGCAGTACTTC,CASSQDQGVSYEQYF
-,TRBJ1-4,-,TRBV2,TGTGCCAGCAGCGCCCGCAGGGTGTCTAATGAAAAACTGTTTTTT,CASSARRVSNEKLFF
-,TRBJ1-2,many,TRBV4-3,TGCGCCAGCAGCCAAGACAGGGGACATTGGGGCTACACCTTC,CASSQDRGHWGYTF
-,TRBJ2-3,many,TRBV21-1,TGTGCCAGCAGCAGAGCTAGCGGGGGCATAACGCAGTATTTT,CASSRASGGITQYF
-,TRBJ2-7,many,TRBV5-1,TGCGCCAGCAGCTTGAGACACGGGACGGCATCCTACGAGCAGTACTTC,CASSLRHGTASYEQYF
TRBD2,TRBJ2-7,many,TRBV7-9,TGTGCCAGCAGATCCTCTACTAGCGGGAGGGCCGATGAGCAGTACTTC,CASRSSTSGRADEQYF
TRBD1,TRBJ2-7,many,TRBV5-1,TGCGCCAGCAGCTTGATGAAGGGGACAGGGACTTACGAGCAGTACTTC,CASSLMKGTGTYEQYF
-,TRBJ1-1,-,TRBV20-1,TGCAGTGCCCACGACAGTGGCACTGAAGCTTTCTTT,CSAHDSGTEAFF
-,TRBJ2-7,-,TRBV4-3,TGCGCCAGCAGCCAAGATCCCGGGACGACATCCTACGAGCAGTACTTC,CASSQDPGTTSYEQYF
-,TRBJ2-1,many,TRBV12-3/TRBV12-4,TGTGCCAGCGGGCCGGGGACAGAGCAGTTCTTC,CASGPGTEQFF
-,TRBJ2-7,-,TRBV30,TGTGCCTGGAGTCAAAACCGGGAGCAGTACTTC,CAWSQNREQYF
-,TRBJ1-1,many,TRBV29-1,TGCAGCGTTGACCGCGTGATGACGAGGGAAGCTTTCTTT,CSVDRVMTREAFF
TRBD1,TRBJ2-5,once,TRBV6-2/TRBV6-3,TGTGCCAGCAGGGACCCCGGGACAGTCCAAGAGACCCAGTACTTC,CASRDPGTVQETQYF
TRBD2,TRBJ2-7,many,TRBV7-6,TGTGCCAGCAGCTCTTTAGCGGGAGGGCCCTACGAGCAGTACTTC,CASSSLAGGPYEQYF
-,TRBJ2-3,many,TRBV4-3,TGCGCCAGCAGCCAGACCGGAGTGGCCTCGGATACGCAGTATTTT,CASSQTGVASDTQYF
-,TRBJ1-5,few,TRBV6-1,TGTGCCAGCAGGACAGGTATTAATCAGCCCCAGCATTTT,CASRTGINQPQHF
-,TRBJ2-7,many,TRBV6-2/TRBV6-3,TGTGCCAGCAGTTACCTCAGGGCCAACGAGCAGTACTTC,CASSYLRANEQYF
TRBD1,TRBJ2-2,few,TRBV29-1,TGCAGCGCTTGGACAGGGGAAACCGGGGAGCTGTTTTTT,CSAWTGETGELFF
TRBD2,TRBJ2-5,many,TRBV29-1,TGCAGCGTTGATTGGTCGCGGGAGTTACAAGAGACCCAGTACTTC,CSVDWSRELQETQYF
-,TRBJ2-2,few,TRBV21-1,TGTGCCAGCATTGGGGTACAGGAGGGAGAGAGGGACACCGGGGAGCTGTTTTTT,CASIGVQEGERDTGELFF
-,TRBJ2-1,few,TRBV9,TGTGCCAGCAGCGCCCCCCGGGTTCGAGCGGTCCGACATAATGAGCAGTTCTTC,CASSAPRVRAVRHNEQFF
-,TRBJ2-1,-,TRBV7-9,TGTGCCAGCAGCGACGGGCGAGTTCATGAGCAGTTCTTC,CASSDGRVHEQFF
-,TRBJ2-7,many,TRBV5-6,TGTGCCAGCAGCTTGGAAGCCACCCACTACGAGCAGTACTTC,CASSLEATHYEQYF
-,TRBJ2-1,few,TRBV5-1,TGCGCCAGCAGCTTTCCCCGTGAGGGCTTTTACAATGAGCAGTTCTTC,CASSFPREGFYNEQFF
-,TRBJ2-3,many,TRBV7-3,TGTGCCAGCAGCCGAGACTCATCCACAGATACGCAGTATTTT,CASSRDSSTDTQYF
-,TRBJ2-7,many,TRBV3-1,TGTGCCAGCAGCCAAGTTGACAGCCCCTACGAGCAGTACTTC,CASSQVDSPYEQYF
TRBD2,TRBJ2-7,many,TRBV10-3,TGTGCCATCAGCGGGACTAAGGGGCCCTACGAGCAGTACTTC,CAISGTKGPYEQYF
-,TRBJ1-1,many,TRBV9,TGTGCCAGCAGCGTAGAGGGGATATGGGGCACTGAAGCTTTCTTT,CASSVEGIWGTEAFF
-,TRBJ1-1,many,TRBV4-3,TGCGCCAGCAGCCAAGAGACAGGCATGAACACTGAAGCTTTCTTT,CASSQETGMNTEAFF
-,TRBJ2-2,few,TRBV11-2,TGTGCCAGCAGCTTAGGGGAATGGGGGGAGCTGTTTTTT,CASSLGEWGELFF